Sequencing of this T cell receptor beta chain was carried out in a study of cytomegalovirus exposure and HLA in healthy donors. The primer mix had 60 Vbeta and 13 Jbeta primers. The protocol was immunoSEQ multiplex PCR, while the TCRdb copy is restricted to in-frame clones and leaves out a portion. The sample has roughly 120,000 clones; around 66% are singletons. On this clone itself: The antigen is undetermined.

General study points: A later examination showed that TCR association rates differed by HLA locus, with DRB1 most and HLA-C fewest.

Germline V CDR1 and CDR2: SGHNT, YENEEA. The CDR3 is made up of 13 amino acids. The germline V and J ends were trimmed by 1 base and 9 bases, with 10 bases remaining between them. The V gene is TRBV11-3, the J gene TRBJ2-1; the D gene is possibly TRBD2 (5 bases). Sequenced material: PBMCs. The sequence came from a man younger than 35 in good health and CMV-seropositive. CDR3 nucleotide sequence: TGTGCCAGCAGCTTAGCGGATGCGGGTGAGCAGTTCTTC. This translates into CASSLADAGEQFF.